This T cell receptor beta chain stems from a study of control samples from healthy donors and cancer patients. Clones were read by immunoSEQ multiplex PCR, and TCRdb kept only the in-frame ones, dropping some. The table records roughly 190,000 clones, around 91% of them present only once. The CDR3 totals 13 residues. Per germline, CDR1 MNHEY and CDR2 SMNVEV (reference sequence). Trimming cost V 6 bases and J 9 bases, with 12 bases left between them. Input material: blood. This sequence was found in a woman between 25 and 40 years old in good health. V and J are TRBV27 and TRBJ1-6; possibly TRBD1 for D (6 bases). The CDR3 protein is CASRQGVGSPLHF. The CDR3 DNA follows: TGTGCCAGCAGACAGGGTGTTGGTTCACCCCTCCACTTT.